The 29 T cell receptor beta chains given below trace back to one sample, sequenced in a study of blood T cell repertoires in COVID-19. Using immunoSEQ multiplex PCR, the repertoire was profiled, and TCRdb retains in-frame clones only, with some absent. The sample has over 130,000 clones, 84% seen once; the top ten hold roughly 2.3%. The sequenced sample consisted of peripheral blood. Receptor source: a man between 65 and 85 years old with acute or convalescent COVID-19.

The chain carries TRBV2 and TRBJ1-5, with D possibly matching TRBD1 (5 bases). Germline-derived CDR1 and CDR2 are SNHLY and FYNNEI. V was shortened by 7 bases and J by 3 bases, with 10 bases between the two germline ends. The CDR3 is made up of 13 amino acids. CDR3 in amino acids: CASKGLNNQPQHF. In DNA, the CDR3 is TGTGCCAGCAAGGGACTGAACAATCAGCCCCAGCATTTT. The full variable domain, its missing parts supplied by reference TRBV2 and TRBJ1-5, is EPEVTQTPSHQVTQMGQEVILRCVPISNHLYFYWYRQILGQKVEFLVSFYNNEISEKSEIFDDQFSVERPDGSNFTLKIRSTKLEDSAMYFCASKGLNNQPQHFGDGTRLSIL.

CDR3 coding DNA: TGTGCCAGCTCGTATAGGGGCGGCGAGCAGTACTTC. Translated: CASSYRGGEQYF. This chain links TRBV18 with TRBJ2-7; D is possibly TRBD1 (5 bases). Between the trimmed V and J ends, which lost 6 bases and 6 bases, there was a span of 12 bases. From germline, CDR1 is KGHSH and CDR2 LQKENI. There are 12 residues in the CDR3.

V usage is TRBV10-3 and J usage is TRBJ1-1, with a possible D match to TRBD1 (6 bases). Trimming removed 6 bases from V and 2 bases from J, with 10 bases in between. The CDR3 loop spans 13 amino acids. Germline lookup yields CDR1 ENHRY and CDR2 SYGVKD. The CDR3 loop reads CAISRTANTEAFF. Written as DNA, the CDR3 is TGTGCCATCAGCCGGACAGCAAACACTGAAGCTTTCTTT.

The chain combines TRBV7-6 with TRBJ1-6, with unresolved D. CDR1 is SGHVS and CDR2 is FNYEAQ in the germline V gene. Trimming stripped 4 bases from V and 10 bases from J, with 8 bases between. The CDR3 runs to 12 residues. The CDR3 DNA is TGTGCCAGCAGCTCGGGAGGATCACCCCTCCACTTT. The encoded protein is CASSSGGSPLHF. The full variable domain, in which reference TRBV7-6 and TRBJ1-6 provide the parts outside the CDR3, is GAGVSQSPRYKVTKRGQDVALRCDPISGHVSLYWYRQALGQGPEFLTYFNYEAQQDKSGLPNDRFSAERPEGSISTLTIQRTEQRDSAMYRCASSSGGSPLHFGNGTRLTVT.

The rearrangement uses TRBV7-8 and TRBJ1-5; 8 positions match TRBD1. CDR1 and CDR2 (germline): SGHVS, FQNEAQ. This CDR3 has 15 amino acids. Unmatched junction bases numbered 6, after V lost 1 base and J lost 7 bases. The CDR3 DNA follows: TGTGCCAGCAGCTTAGAAGGACAGGGCCAGCAGCCCCAGCATTTT. Translating it yields CASSLEGQGQQPQHF.

J is TRBJ1-4 and V is TRBV15; unclear D gene. The CDR3 covers 17 residues. Trimming removed 0 bases at V and 0 bases at J, with 11 bases between. Germline V gene sequence: CDR1 LNHNV, CDR2 YYDKDF (reference sequence). The CDR3 DNA follows: TGTGCCACCAGCAGAGAGCAGATCGCTGCAACTAATGAAAAACTGTTTTTT. This gives the protein CATSREQIAATNEKLFF.

The chain combines TRBV25-1 with TRBJ2-7, with TRBD1 matching 11 bases. This CDR3 has 15 amino acids. The V gene end was trimmed by 5 bases and the J gene end by 3 bases; junction bases not matched to a gene: 6. Looked up from germline, CDR1 is MGHDK and CDR2 is SYGVNS. The CDR3 loop reads CASSRGGTGGYEQYF. DNA of the CDR3: TGTGCCAGCAGTCGTGGAGGGACAGGGGGCTACGAGCAGTACTTC.

V and J are TRBV19 and TRBJ1-5; 8 bases match TRBD1. The CDR3 has 15 amino acids. J gave up 0 bases and V 7 bases, and 5 bases lay outside the gene matches. CDR1 and CDR2 from the germline V gene are LNHDA and SQIVND (reference sequence). The CDR3 sequence: CASNSDRDSNQPQHF. The CDR3 DNA reads as TGTGCCAGTAACTCGGACAGGGATAGCAATCAGCCCCAGCATTTT.

The CDR3 coding sequence is TGTGCCAGCTCACCACTTCGGGAGGGTGGCGAGCAGTTCTTC. It translates to CASSPLREGGEQFF. The J gene is TRBJ2-1, the V gene TRBV18; TRBD2 matches 8 bases. The CDR3 contains 14 residues. Per the germline V gene, CDR1 is KGHSH and CDR2 is LQKENI. Losses at the gene ends were 1 base for V and 10 bases for J; bases not matched to a gene: 6.

The chain employs TRBV5-5 and TRBJ2-5, with 9 bases lining up with TRBD1. The V segment lost 4 bases and the J segment 6 bases; nucleotides outside the gene matches: 7. The CDR3 is 14 amino acids. Germline-derived CDR1 and CDR2 are SGHKS and YYEKEE (reference sequence). The CDR3 DNA sequence: TGTGCCAGCAGCCGGGGACAGGGTGTGAAGACCCAGTACTTC. Residues: CASSRGQGVKTQYF.

For this clone: Other nucleotide sequences in the sample specify the same CDR3. CDR3 in amino acids: CASSIGTGGANGYTF. The CDR3 DNA is TGTGCCAGTAGTATAGGGACAGGGGGCGCGAATGGCTACACCTTC. J is TRBJ1-2 and V is TRBV19; TRBD1 matches 11 bases. Germline lookup yields CDR1 LNHDA and CDR2 SQIVND (reference sequence). The junction had 4 bases not matched to a gene; V was cut back by 1 base and J by 6 bases. The CDR3 runs 15 residues.

As for this clone: Other DNA sequences from this sample encode an identical CDR3 as well. The chain carries TRBV28 and TRBJ1-2; D ambiguous. There are 13 residues in the CDR3. In germline, CDR1 is MDHEN, CDR2 SYDVKM. Trimming took off 2 bases at V and 2 bases at J, with 6 bases between the two ends. CDR3 sequence (DNA): TGTGCCAGCAGTTTAGGTCAGAACTATGGCTACACCTTC. This translates into CASSLGQNYGYTF.

The CDR3 protein is CASSQAGQGMVEQFF. The CDR3 DNA sequence: TGTGCCAGCAGCCAAGCCGGACAGGGCATGGTCGAGCAGTTCTTC. This chain links TRBV3-1 (or the pseudogene TRBV3-2) with TRBJ2-1, with 8 bases that match TRBD1. This CDR3 has 15 residues. J was trimmed by 10 bases and V by 1 base; bases with no gene match: 9. Per germline, CDR1 LGHDT and CDR2 YNNKEL (reference sequence).

The rearrangement joins TRBV28 to TRBJ2-7; 8 bases line up with TRBD1. CDR1 is MDHEN, CDR2 SYDVKM, per germline. The ends lost 7 bases at V and 1 base at J; junction bases unmatched: 15. The CDR3 runs 17 residues. The CDR3 spells CASTPPRGTGGSYEQYF. CDR3 bases: TGTGCCAGCACCCCCCCTCGGGGGACAGGCGGTTCCTACGAGCAGTACTTC.

The chain uses TRBV20-1 and TRBJ1-1; D call uncertain. This CDR3 has 11 amino acids. The V end lost 3 bases, the J end lost 3 bases, and 5 bases lay between the germline ends. CDR1 is DFQATT, CDR2 SNEGSKA, per germline (reference sequence). The CDR3 bases are TGCAGTGCTAGTTTCGACACTGAAGCTTTCTTT. This sequence encodes CSASFDTEAFF.

The rearrangement uses TRBV29-1 and TRBJ2-5; maybe TRBD1 (6 bases). Germline V gives CDR1 SQVTM, CDR2 ANQGSEA. The V gene lost 0 bases and the J gene lost 0 bases, with 11 bases spanning the gap. The CDR3 extends over 15 amino acids. This CDR3 reads CSVEERQVYQETQYF. CDR3 sequence (DNA): TGCAGCGTTGAAGAGAGACAGGTCTACCAAGAGACCCAGTACTTC.

The chain recombines TRBV11-2 with TRBJ2-1; D is perhaps TRBD1 (5 bases). V lost 4 bases and J lost 7, with 5 bases in between. Germline V gives CDR1 SGHAT, CDR2 FQNNGV. The CDR3 sequence is 11 residues long. The CDR3 DNA reads as TGTGCCAGCAGCTCAGGGAATGAGCAGTTCTTC. Amino acid sequence: CASSSGNEQFF. The variable domain in full, with the rest retrieved from reference TRBV11-2 and TRBJ2-1, is EAGVAQSPRYKIIEKRQSVAFWCNPISGHATLYWYQQILGQGPKLLIQFQNNGVVDDSQLPKDRFSAERLKGVDSTLKIQPAKLEDSAVYLCASSSGNEQFFGPGTRLTVL.

The chain carries TRBV3-1 (or the pseudogene TRBV3-2) and TRBJ2-7; TRBD1 might be the D (6 bases). V lost 5 bases to trimming and J lost 7 bases, with 15 bases between them. This CDR3 spans 13 amino acids. Germline V gene sequence: CDR1 LGHDT, CDR2 YNNKEL (reference sequence). CDR3: CASSAGQGLEQYF. DNA of the CDR3: TGTGCCAGCAGCGCTGGGCAGGGGTTAGAGCAGTACTTC.

This chain connects TRBV7-2 to TRBJ2-5; unclear D gene. The CDR3 spans 14 residues. Germline CDR1 reads SGHTA; CDR2 reads FQGNSA. The V end was cut by 1 base, the J end by 1 base, with 7 bases between. The DNA for the CDR3 is TGTGCCAGCAGCTTAGTAATCAGCCAAGAGACCCAGTACTTC. This translates into CASSLVISQETQYF. Looking up the rest from reference TRBV7-2 and TRBJ2-5 gives the full variable domain: GAGVSQSPSNKVTEKGKDVELRCDPISGHTALYWYRQSLGQGLEFLIYFQGNSAPDKSGLPSDRFSAERTGGSVSTLTIQRTQQEDSAVYLCASSLVISQETQYFGPGTRLLVL.

This chain joins TRBV14 and TRBJ1-2, with 10 bases lining up with TRBD1. Germline V lookup: CDR1 SGHDN, CDR2 FVKESK. V shed 4 bases and J 8 bases; nucleotides not matched to a gene: 10. CDR3 length: 15 amino acids. The CDR3 DNA follows: TGTGCCAGCAGCCGGAGCTACGGGACAGGGGAAGGCTACACCTTC. The encoded protein is CASSRSYGTGEGYTF.

The chain recombines TRBV5-1 with TRBJ2-7; 8 positions agree with TRBD1. Trimming removed 6 bases from V and 0 bases from J; junction bases left unmatched: 11. Germline V gene lookup returns CDR1 SGHRS and CDR2 YFSETQ. The CDR3 is 16 amino acids. This chain's CDR3 is CASILFDRGASYEQYF. CDR3 DNA sequence: TGCGCCAGCATATTATTTGACAGGGGTGCCTCCTACGAGCAGTACTTC. The full variable domain, rest sourced from reference TRBV5-1 and TRBJ2-7, is KAGVTQTPRYLIKTRGQQVTLSCSPISGHRSVSWYQQTPGQGLQFLFEYFSETQRNKGNFPGRFSGRQFSNSRSEMNVSTLELGDSALYLCASILFDRGASYEQYFGPGTRLTVT.

The V and J genes are TRBV19 and TRBJ1-2; 8 nucleotides line up with TRBD1. The CDR3 loop spans 13 amino acids. Per germline, CDR1 LNHDA and CDR2 SQIVND (reference sequence). V lost 6 bases to trimming and J lost 3 bases; unmatched junction nucleotides: 3. The CDR3 DNA reads as TGTGCCAGTAGCTCGACAGGGGACTATGGCTACACCTTC. It specifies CASSSTGDYGYTF.

This clone was picked up one time. V is TRBV4-1 and J is TRBJ2-2; 7 bases are shared with TRBD1. With 0 bases clipped from V and 4 bases from J, the junction kept 5 bases outside the gene matches. Germline CDR1 and CDR2: MGHRA and YSYEKL. CDR3 length: 16 amino acids. CDR3 nucleotide sequence: TGCGCCAGCAGCCAAGATCAGGGGGTCGTCACCGGGGAGCTGTTTTTT. This codes for CASSQDQGVVTGELFF.

The chain carries TRBV27 and TRBJ2-3; D gene unclear. Trimming took 2 bases from V and 4 from J, leaving 7 bases between them. This CDR3 is built from 13 residues. Germline V gene sequence: CDR1 MNHEY, CDR2 SMNVEV (reference sequence). CDR3 sequence: CASSLARADTQYF. DNA of the CDR3: TGTGCCAGCAGTTTAGCTCGAGCAGATACGCAGTATTTT.

The chain carries TRBV5-4 and TRBJ2-2; D might be TRBD1 (5 bases). Germline V gene lookup returns CDR1 SGHNT and CDR2 YYREEE (reference sequence). There are 16 residues in the CDR3. V was trimmed by 0 bases and J by 2 bases, leaving 11 bases between them. Here the CDR3 reads CASSLARGANTGELFF. As DNA, the CDR3 is TGTGCCAGCAGCTTGGCACGTGGGGCCAACACCGGGGAGCTGTTTTTT.

To note about this clone: With a much larger clone just one base away, this may be a read error. Here the CDR3 DNA reads TGTGCCAGCAGCTTCTCTCAGGGGCAAGAGACCCAGTACTTC. Its translation: CASSFSQGQETQYF. The gene calls are TRBV7-2 and TRBJ2-5, with a weak D call TRBD1 (6 bases). This CDR3 has 14 amino acids. Germline loops: CDR1 SGHTA, CDR2 FQGNSA. V lost 3 bases and J lost 2, with 10 bases in between.

This sequence joins TRBV6-5 and TRBJ1-5; D is perhaps TRBD1 (6 bases). Germline loops: CDR1 MNHEY, CDR2 SVGAGI. CDR3 size: 15 residues. Trimming took 0 bases from V and 9 from J, leaving 15 bases between them. The CDR3 sequence: CASSYSGGVDGPQHF. The CDR3 region has the DNA TGTGCCAGCAGTTACTCAGGGGGGGTGGATGGGCCCCAGCATTTT.

The V and J genes are TRBV12-3 or TRBV12-4 and TRBJ1-1; D not certain. The CDR3 loop spans 10 amino acids. Between the trimmed V and J ends, which lost 8 bases and 11 bases, there was a span of 12 bases. As DNA, the CDR3 is TGTGCCAGCGATCTCATCGCGGCTTTCTTT. This sequence encodes CASDLIAAFF.

The chain uses TRBV6-2 or TRBV6-3 and TRBJ1-2; D gene ambiguous. Germline V gives CDR1 MNHEY, CDR2 SVGEGT. The germline V and J ends were trimmed by 2 bases and 2 bases, with 6 bases remaining between them. The CDR3 covers 13 residues. CDR3 nucleotides: TGTGCCAGCAGTTACACAGCAAACTATGGCTACACCTTC. Translated, it gives CASSYTANYGYTF.